The T cell receptor beta chain under discussion was sequenced for a study of spatial heterogeneity in lung cancer. Study as a whole: For the average unique TCR and UMI combination, more than 8.5 occurrences appeared in raw reads. Regarding the study as a whole: Tumoral mutation counts were tracked by counts of expanded intratumoral alpha and beta TCRs. Tumor T-cell coverage was an estimated 7% or so for alpha and approximately 13% for beta chains.

Germline V lookup: CDR1 LGHDT, CDR2 YNNKEL (reference sequence). CDR3 length equals 14 residues. The V gene end was trimmed by 3 bases and the J gene end by 5 bases; junction bases not matched to a gene: 5. This clonotype was recorded at least ten times. Its specificity is unknown. Time point meaning: sample taken at primary tumor resection. TCRs were sequenced from unsorted whole RNA of tumor, nontumor lung or PBMC. TCRdb re-derived calls from the 5' RACE reads in MiXCR, one entry per CDR3 protein. The profile covers roughly 10,000 distinct CDR3 sequences, with 9.5% to 15% appearing a single time and about 10% taken by the ten largest.

This sequence originates from a male donor with early-stage non-small cell lung cancer. This material consisted of lung tumor tissue, taken at surgery. The rearrangement uses TRBV3-1 and TRBJ1-2; the match to TRBD1 covers 8 bases. The CDR3 nucleotides are TGTGCCAGCAGCCAGATAACAGGGGGTTATGGCTACACCTTC. Residues: CASSQITGGYGYTF.